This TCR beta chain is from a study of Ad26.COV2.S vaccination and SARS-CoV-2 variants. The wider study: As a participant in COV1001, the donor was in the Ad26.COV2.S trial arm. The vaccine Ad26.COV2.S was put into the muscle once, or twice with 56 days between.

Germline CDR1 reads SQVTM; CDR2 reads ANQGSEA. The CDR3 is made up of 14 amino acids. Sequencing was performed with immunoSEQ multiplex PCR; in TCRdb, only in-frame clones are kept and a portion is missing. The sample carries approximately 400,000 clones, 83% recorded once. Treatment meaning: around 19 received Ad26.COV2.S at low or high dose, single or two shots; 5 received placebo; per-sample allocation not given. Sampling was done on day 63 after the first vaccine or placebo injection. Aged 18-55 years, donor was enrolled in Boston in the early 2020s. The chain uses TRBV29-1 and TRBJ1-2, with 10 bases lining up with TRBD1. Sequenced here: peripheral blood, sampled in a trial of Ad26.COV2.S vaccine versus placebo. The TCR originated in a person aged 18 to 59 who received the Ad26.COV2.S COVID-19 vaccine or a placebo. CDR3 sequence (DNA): TGCTGTGCGGGGGACAGGGGTCCTAACTATGGCTACACCTTC. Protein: CCAGDRGPNYGYTF.